This T cell receptor beta chain derives from a study of T-cell memory formation after mild COVID-19. Study results and limitations: Clones that got smaller from day 15 to 85 had even CD4/CD8, while clones growing later tipped toward CD4+. Largely, contracting CD4+ clones fell within CM and EM, and contracting CD8+ clones within EMRA. Some clones that responded were present in memory (sampled pre-infection), which suggests cross-reactive memory joined.

Trimming pared 1 base from V and 0 bases from J, leaving 7 bases between. The CDR3 covers 15 residues. Germline V gives CDR1 LNHNV, CDR2 YYDKDF (reference sequence). For this clonotype: Its antigen is unidentified.

It was 5'RACE with constant-segment primers that produced the TCR alpha and TCR beta cDNA libraries, which carried sample barcodes and UMIs. TCRdb reprocessed the 5' RACE reads with MiXCR, giving one entry per CDR3 protein. This table holds 200,000 to 250,000 distinct CDR3 sequences, over 15% found once. The gene calls are TRBV15 and TRBJ1-3; D is possibly TRBD1 (5 bases). Sequencing input: PBMCs or a T cell subset sorted from them (not recorded which). This TCR was sampled from an adult woman who had mild COVID-19 (a few samples of this study predate the infection). Cell type and time point are not known. CDR3: CATSRVGGSGNTIYF. DNA of the CDR3: TGTGCCACCAGCAGAGTTGGGGGCTCTGGAAACACCATATATTTT.